This TCR beta chain is from a study of CXCR3-negative and CXCR3-positive naive CD8 T cells. Background on the study: Every library held about 1.5 +/- 0.3 million TRB reads, and the total came to around 140 million.

General study results and limits: The naive subsets expressed comparable surface CD5, and the authors inferred TCR strength from TRB CDR3 properties. High diversity, comparable across both naive subsets, contrasted with much lower diversity in memory CD8+ cells. The majority of assays used fresh PBMCs, and CXCR3 expression partially decreased after cryopreservation.

The study made its TRB cDNA libraries by 5' RACE, adding UMI labels. Using the 5' RACE reads, TCRdb records one entry per CDR3 protein without DNA. In total, the table holds tens of thousands of distinct CDR3 sequences. Regarding this clonotype: The antigen remains unidentified.

CDR1 MDHEN and CDR2 SYDVKM come from the germline V gene. This CDR3 has 16 amino acids. This TCR was recovered from a human donor in good health. Some clones in this sample may be carry-over from other donors' samples. The sample consisted of memory CD8+ T cells from blood. The genes are TRBV28 and TRBJ2-3; TCRdb gives TRBD2 as the D gene, but with no DNA this cannot be confirmed. CDR3 loop: CASSLTSGAFTDTQYF.